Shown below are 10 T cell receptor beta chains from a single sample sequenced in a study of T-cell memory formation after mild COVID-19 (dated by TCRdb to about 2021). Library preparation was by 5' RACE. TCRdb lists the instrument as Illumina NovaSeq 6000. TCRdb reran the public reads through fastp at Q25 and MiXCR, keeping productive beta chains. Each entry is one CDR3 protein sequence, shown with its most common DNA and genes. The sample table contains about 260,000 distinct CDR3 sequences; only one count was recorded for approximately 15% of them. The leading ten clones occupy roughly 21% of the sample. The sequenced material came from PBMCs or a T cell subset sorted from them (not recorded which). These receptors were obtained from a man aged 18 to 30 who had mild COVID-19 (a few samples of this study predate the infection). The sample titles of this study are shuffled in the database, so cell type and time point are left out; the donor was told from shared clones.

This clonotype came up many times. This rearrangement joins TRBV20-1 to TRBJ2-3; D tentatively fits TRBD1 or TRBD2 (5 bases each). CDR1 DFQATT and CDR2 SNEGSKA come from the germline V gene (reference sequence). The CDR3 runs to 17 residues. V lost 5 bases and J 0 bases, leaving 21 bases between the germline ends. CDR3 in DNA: TGCAGTGCTTTCAACCCCTTGGTCAGGGAGAGCACAGATACGCAGTATTTT. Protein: CSAFNPLVRESTDTQYF.

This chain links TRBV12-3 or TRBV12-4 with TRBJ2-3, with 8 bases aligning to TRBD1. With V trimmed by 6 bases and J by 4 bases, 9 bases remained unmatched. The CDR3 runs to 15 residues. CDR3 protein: CASSLRQGSADTQYF. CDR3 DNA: TGTGCCAGCAGCCTGAGACAGGGGTCAGCAGATACGCAGTATTTT.

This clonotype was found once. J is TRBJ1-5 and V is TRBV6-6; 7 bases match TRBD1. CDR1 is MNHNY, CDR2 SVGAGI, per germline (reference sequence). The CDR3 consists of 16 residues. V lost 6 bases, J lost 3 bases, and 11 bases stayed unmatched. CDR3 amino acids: CASRDRVNGPNQPQHF. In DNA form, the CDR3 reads TGTGCCAGCAGAGACAGGGTTAATGGCCCCAATCAGCCCCAGCATTTT.

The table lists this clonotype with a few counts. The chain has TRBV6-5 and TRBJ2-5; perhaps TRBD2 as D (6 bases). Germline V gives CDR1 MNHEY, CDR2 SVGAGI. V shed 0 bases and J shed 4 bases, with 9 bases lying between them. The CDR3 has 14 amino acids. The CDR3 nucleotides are TGTGCCAGCAGTTACTCGTTCGGGGGAGAGACCCAGTACTTC. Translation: CASSYSFGGETQYF.

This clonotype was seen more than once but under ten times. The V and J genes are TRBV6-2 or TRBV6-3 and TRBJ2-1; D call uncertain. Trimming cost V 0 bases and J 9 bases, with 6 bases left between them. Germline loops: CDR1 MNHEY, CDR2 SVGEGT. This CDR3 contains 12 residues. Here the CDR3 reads CASSYSPPEQFF. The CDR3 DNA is TGTGCCAGCAGTTACTCGCCGCCTGAGCAGTTCTTC.

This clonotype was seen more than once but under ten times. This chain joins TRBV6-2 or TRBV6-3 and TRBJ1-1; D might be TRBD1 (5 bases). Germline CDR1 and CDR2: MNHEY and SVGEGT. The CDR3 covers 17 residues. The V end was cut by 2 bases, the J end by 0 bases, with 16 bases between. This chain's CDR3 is CASSYLRGRGMNTEAFF. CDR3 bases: TGTGCCAGCAGTTACCTCCGGGGCCGGGGGATGAACACTGAAGCTTTCTTT.

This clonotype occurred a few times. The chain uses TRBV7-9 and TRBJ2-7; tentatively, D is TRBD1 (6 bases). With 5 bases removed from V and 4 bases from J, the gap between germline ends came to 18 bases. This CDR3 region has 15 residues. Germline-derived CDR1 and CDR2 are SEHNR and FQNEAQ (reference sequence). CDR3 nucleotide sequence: TGTGCCAGCAGCCCGCCACAGGGAAAGGGGTACGAGCAGTACTTC. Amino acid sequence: CASSPPQGKGYEQYF.

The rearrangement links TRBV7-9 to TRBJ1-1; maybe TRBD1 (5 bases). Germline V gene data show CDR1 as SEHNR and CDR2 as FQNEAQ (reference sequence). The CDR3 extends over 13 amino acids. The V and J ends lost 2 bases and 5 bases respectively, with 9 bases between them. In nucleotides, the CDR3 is TGTGCCAGCAGCTTAACCGAGGGGACTGAAGCTTTCTTT. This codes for CASSLTEGTEAFF. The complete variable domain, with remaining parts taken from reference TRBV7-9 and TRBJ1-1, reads DTGVSQNPRHKITKRGQNVTFRCDPISEHNRLYWYRQTLGQGPEFLTYFQNEAQLEKSRLLSDRFSAERPKGSFSTLEIQRTEQGDSAMYLCASSLTEGTEAFFGQGTRLTVV.

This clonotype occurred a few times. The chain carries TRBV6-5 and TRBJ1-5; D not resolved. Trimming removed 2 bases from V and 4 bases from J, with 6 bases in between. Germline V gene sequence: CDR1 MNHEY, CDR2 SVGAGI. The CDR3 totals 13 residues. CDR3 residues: CASSYQINQPQHF. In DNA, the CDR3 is TGTGCCAGCAGTTACCAAATAAATCAGCCCCAGCATTTT.

The DNA of the CDR3 is TGTGCCAGCAGCCAAGATGAGGGGAGCAATCAGCCCCAGCATTTT. This sequence encodes CASSQDEGSNQPQHF. This rearrangement joins TRBV4-2 to TRBJ1-5; possible D gene TRBD1, 5 bases. Trimming removed 0 bases from V and 1 base from J, with 7 bases in between. Germline CDR1 LGHNA, CDR2 YNFKEQ. The CDR3 extends over 15 amino acids.